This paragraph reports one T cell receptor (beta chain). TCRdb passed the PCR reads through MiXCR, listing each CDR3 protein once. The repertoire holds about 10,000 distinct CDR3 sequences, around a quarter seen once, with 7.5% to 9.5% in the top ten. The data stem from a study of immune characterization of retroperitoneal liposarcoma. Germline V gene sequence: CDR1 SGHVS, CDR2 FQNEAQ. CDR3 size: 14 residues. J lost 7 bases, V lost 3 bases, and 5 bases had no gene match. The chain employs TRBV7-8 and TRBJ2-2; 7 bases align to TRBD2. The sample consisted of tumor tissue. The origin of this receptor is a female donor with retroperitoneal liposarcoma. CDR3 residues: CASSFGLGVGELFF. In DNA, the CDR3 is TGTGCCAGCAGCTTTGGACTAGGGGTCGGGGAGCTGTTTTTT.